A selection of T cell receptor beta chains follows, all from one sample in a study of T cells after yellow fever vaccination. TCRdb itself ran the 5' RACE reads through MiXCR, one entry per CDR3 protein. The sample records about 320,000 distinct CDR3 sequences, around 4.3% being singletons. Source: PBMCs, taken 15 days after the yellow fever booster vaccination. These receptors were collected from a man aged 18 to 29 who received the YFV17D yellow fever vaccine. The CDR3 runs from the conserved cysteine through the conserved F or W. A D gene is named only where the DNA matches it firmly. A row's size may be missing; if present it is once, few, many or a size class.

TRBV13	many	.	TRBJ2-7	TGTGCCAGCAGCCGCCCGGGCCGCGGCTCCTACGAGCAGTACTTC	CASSRPGRGSYEQYF
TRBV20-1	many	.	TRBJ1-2	TGCAGTACCTTAACAGGGATCTATGGCTACACCTTC	CSTLTGIYGYTF
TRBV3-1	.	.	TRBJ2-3	TGTGCCAGCAGCCAGCCAGGGGAGGGGGCAGATACGCAGTATTTT	CASSQPGEGADTQYF
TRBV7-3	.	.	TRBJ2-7	TGTGCCAGCAGCTTACTTGGTGGGAACTCCTACGAGCAGTACTTC	CASSLLGGNSYEQYF
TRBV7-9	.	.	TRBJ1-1	TGTGCCAGCAGCCTCATCGGGGGGGGGTCAGCTGAAGCTTTCTTT	CASSLIGGGSAEAFF
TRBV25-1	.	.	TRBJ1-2	TGTGCCAGCAGTGATCCCAGGGGTGAGGTCTATGGCTACACCTTC	CASSDPRGEVYGYTF
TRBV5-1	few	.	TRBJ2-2	TGCGCCAGCAGCTTGATGGGCAGGAACACCGGGGAGCTGTTTTTT	CASSLMGRNTGELFF
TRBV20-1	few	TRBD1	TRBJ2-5	TGCAGTGCTAGAATCAGGGGGCTGGAGACCCAGTACTTC	CSARIRGLETQYF
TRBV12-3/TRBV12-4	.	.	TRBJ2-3	TGTGCCAGCAGTCGGGGCGGGCGGACCACAGATACGCAGTATTTT	CASSRGGRTTDTQYF
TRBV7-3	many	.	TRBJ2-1	TGTGCCAGCAGCTTAGACGTGTCCGGGACATTCAATGAGCAGTTCTTC	CASSLDVSGTFNEQFF
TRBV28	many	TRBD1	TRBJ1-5	TGTGCCAGCACCAAGGACAGGGATGGCAATCAGCCCCAGCATTTT	CASTKDRDGNQPQHF
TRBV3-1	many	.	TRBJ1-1	TGTGCCAGCAGCAAGGCAGGGAGCGGGTACACTGAAGCTTTCTTT	CASSKAGSGYTEAFF
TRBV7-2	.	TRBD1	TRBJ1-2	TGTGCCAGCAGCTTATGGACAGGGGACAATGGCTACACCTTC	CASSLWTGDNGYTF
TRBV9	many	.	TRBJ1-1	TGTGCCAGCAGTGTCGGACGGAACACTGAAGCTTTCTTT	CASSVGRNTEAFF
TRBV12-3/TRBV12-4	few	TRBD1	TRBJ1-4	TGTGCCAGCAGTGGGGGACAGGGAGCTAATGAAAAACTGTTTTTT	CASSGGQGANEKLFF
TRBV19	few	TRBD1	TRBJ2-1	TGTGCCAGTAGTACGCAGGGGGATAGGGATGAGCAGTTCTTC	CASSTQGDRDEQFF
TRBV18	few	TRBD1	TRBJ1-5	TGTGCCAGCTCACCACGACAACCCGGGACAGGGGGCCCGAGCAATCAGCCCCAGCATTTT	CASSPRQPGTGGPSNQPQHF
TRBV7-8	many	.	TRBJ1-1	TGTGCCAGCAGCTTATTAGTTCAACCTACAGGGAACACTGAAGCTTTCTTT	CASSLLVQPTGNTEAFF
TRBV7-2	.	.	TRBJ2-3	TGTGCCAGCGACCCGACAGGAGGTAGCACAGATACGCAGTATTTT	CASDPTGGSTDTQYF
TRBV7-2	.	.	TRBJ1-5	TGTGCCAGCAGCTTGGAAGTTTATAGCAATCAGCCCAATCATTTT	CASSLEVYSNQPNHF
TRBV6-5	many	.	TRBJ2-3	TGTGCCAGCAGTTCGATTGAGTATACGCAGTATTTT	CASSSIEYTQYF
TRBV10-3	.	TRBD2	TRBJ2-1	TGTGCCATCGGTCTGAATTCTCTAGCGGGGGGAAACAATGAGCAGTTCTTC	CAIGLNSLAGGNNEQFF
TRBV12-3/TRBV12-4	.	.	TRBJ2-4	TGTGCCAGCAGCTTAGGGGGTCTAGCTCAGTACTTC	CASSLGGLAQYF
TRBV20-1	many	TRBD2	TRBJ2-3	TGCAGTGCCCTAAGCGGGGGGCAAGATACGCAGTATTTT	CSALSGGQDTQYF
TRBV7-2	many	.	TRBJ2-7	TGTGCCAGCAGCTCTCCTCTCATGTCGTTGGTCTCCTACGAGCAGTACTTC	CASSSPLMSLVSYEQYF
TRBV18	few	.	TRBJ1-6	TGTGCCAGCTCGAGTACGTCTACCAATTCACCCCTCCACTTT	CASSSTSTNSPLHF
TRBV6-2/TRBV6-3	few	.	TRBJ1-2	TGTGCCAGCAGGTCGGAACTTTACTATGGCTACACCTTC	CASRSELYYGYTF
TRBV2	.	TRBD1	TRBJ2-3	TGTGCCACGGACAGGGACACAGATACGCAGTATTTT	CATDRDTDTQYF
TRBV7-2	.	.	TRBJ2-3	TGTGCCAGCAGCCTAACGAGGGGCACAGATACGCAGTATTTT	CASSLTRGTDTQYF
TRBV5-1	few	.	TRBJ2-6	TGCGCCAGCAGCCCGATGGGGTCCTACACTGGGGCCAACGTCCTGACTTTC	CASSPMGSYTGANVLTF
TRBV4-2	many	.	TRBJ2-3	TGTGCCAGCAGCCAAGATAAAGGCTGGGATACGCAGTATTTT	CASSQDKGWDTQYF
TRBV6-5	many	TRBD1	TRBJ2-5	TGTGCCAGCAGTTATCAACAGGGGAGAGAGACCCAGTACTTC	CASSYQQGRETQYF
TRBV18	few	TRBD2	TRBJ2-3	TGTGCCAGCGCGACTAGCAGCGGGGGATACGATACGCAGTATTTT	CASATSSGGYDTQYF
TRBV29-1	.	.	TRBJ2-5	TGCAGCGTTGACCTGGTGTTTGGGACCCAGTACTTC	CSVDLVFGTQYF
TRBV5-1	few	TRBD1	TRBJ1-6	TGCGCCAGCAGCTCCGAGACAGGGCATTCACCCCTCCACTTT	CASSSETGHSPLHF
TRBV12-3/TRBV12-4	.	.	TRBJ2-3	TGTGCCAGCAGTTTAGGAGCACCTGGCACAGATACGCAGTATTTT	CASSLGAPGTDTQYF
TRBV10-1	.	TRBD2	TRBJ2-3	TGCGCCAGCAGCCTAGCGGGGGGGCTCGACACAGATACGCAGTATTTT	CASSLAGGLDTDTQYF
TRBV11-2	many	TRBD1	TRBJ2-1	TGTGCCAGCAGCTTATTTGGTCGGGACAGGGGTTCGTACAATGAGCAGTTCTTC	CASSLFGRDRGSYNEQFF
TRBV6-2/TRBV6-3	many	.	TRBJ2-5	TGTGCCAGCAGTTATCACGATCCCCCAGGGAAAGAGACCCAGTACTTC	CASSYHDPPGKETQYF
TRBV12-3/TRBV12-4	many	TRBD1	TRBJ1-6	TGTGCCAGCAGTCCGGGACAGGGGTTTTCACCCCTCCACTTT	CASSPGQGFSPLHF
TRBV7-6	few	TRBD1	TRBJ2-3	TGTGCCAGCAGCTTAATCTACAGGGGGCGTGCAGATACGCAGTATTTT	CASSLIYRGRADTQYF
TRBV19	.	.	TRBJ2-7	TGTGCCAGTAGTAAGACAGAGAGGGGCTACTACGAGCAGTACTTC	CASSKTERGYYEQYF
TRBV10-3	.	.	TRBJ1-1	TGTGCCATCAGTGGCGGACAGTCGAGGGGGAACACTGAAGCTTTCTTT	CAISGGQSRGNTEAFF
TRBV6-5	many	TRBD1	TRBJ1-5	TGTGCCAGCAGTTACTCGGGACAGGGCAATCAGCCCCAGCATTTT	CASSYSGQGNQPQHF
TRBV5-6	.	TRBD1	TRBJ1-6	TGTGCCAGCAGCTTTGGACAGGGAGGTTATTCACCCCTCCACTTT	CASSFGQGGYSPLHF